This T cell receptor beta chain is from a study of siplizumab effects on memory and regulatory T cells. The mixed lymphocyte reaction cells underwent coculture at 37°C for about six days. Produced via immunoSEQ multiplex PCR; TCRdb's table is partial and in-frame only. The sample has around 4,000 clones, around 50% seen once. In regard to this clone: The target antigen is unknown.

Per the germline V gene, CDR1 is SNHLY and CDR2 is FYNNEI. V gave up 7 bases and J gave up 0 bases, with 8 bases separating them. The CDR3 totals 13 residues. The clonotype comes from a human donor in good health; the cells came from an allogeneic mixed lymphocyte reaction. Some clones in this sample may be carry-over from other donors' samples. The specimen was CFSE-low (dividing) CD4+ T cells sorted from an allogeneic mixed lymphocyte reaction. The V call is TRBV2, the J call TRBJ2-3, with unresolved D. CDR3 amino acids: CASKRDSTDTQYF. The CDR3 nucleotides are TGTGCCAGCAAAAGAGACAGCACAGATACGCAGTATTTT.